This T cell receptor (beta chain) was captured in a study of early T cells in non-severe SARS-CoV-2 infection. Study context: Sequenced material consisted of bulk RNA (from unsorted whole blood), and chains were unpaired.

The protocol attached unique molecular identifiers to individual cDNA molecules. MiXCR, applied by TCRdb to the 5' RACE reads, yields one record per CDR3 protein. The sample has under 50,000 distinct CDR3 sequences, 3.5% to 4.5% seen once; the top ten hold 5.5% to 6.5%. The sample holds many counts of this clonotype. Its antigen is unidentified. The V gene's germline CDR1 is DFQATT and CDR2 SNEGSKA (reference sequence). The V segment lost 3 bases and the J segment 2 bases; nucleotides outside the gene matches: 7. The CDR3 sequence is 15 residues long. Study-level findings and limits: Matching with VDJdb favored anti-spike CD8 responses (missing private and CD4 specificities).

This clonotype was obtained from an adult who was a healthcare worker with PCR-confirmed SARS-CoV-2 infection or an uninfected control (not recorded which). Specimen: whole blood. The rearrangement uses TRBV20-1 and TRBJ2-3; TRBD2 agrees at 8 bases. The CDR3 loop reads CSASLGTRSTDTQYF. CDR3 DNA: TGCAGTGCTAGTTTGGGGACTAGATCCACAGATACGCAGTATTTT.